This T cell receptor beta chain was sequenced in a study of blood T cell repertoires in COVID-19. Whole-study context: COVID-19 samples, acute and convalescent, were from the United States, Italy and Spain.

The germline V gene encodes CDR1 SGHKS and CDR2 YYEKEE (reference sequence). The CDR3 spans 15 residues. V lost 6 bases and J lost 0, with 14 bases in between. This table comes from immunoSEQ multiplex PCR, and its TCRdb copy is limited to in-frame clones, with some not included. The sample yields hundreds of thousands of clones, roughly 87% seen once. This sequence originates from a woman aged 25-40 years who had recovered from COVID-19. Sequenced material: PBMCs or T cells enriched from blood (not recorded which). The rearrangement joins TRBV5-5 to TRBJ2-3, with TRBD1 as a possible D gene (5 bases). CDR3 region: CASTLTGPSTDTQYF. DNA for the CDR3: TGTGCCAGCACCTTAACAGGCCCTAGCACAGATACGCAGTATTTT.